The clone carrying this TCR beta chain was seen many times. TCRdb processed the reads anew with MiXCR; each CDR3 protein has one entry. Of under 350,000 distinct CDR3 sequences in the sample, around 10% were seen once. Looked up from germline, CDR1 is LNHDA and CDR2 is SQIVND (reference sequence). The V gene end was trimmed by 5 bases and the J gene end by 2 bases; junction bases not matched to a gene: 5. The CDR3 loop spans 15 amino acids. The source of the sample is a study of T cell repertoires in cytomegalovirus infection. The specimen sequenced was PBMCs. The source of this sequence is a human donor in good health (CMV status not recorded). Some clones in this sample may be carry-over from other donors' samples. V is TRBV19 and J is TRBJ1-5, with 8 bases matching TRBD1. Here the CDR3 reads CASSRTGNGNQPQHF. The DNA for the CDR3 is TGTGCCAGTAGTCGGACAGGGAATGGCAATCAGCCCCAGCATTTT.